This TCR beta chain was observed in a study of blood T cells in healthy people across ages. CDR1 and CDR2 (germline): LGHNA, YSLEER. Trimming at V came to 0 bases and at J to 0 bases, leaving 3 bases not matched to a gene. The CDR3 runs 17 residues. Then a second PCR, running roughly 7 to 11 cycles, was carried out with a sample-barcoded 5' primer and a J-beta primer mix. Via MiXCR, TCRdb re-called the 5' RACE reads, giving one row per CDR3 protein. The sample shows about 830,000 distinct CDR3 sequences, approximately 59% of them seen only once. The J gene is TRBJ2-7, the V gene TRBV4-3; 12 nucleotides line up with TRBD2. The TCR sequence derives from a man in his thirties or forties in good health. The sequencing input was blood. CDR3 sequence: CASSQETSGGFSYEQYF. In DNA form, the CDR3 reads TGCGCCAGCAGCCAAGAGACTAGCGGGGGTTTCTCCTACGAGCAGTACTTC.